Shown below are 19 T cell receptor beta chains from a single sample sequenced in a study of T cell repertoires in cytomegalovirus infection. MiXCR, applied by TCRdb to the reads, yields one record per CDR3 protein. The table lists about 83,000 distinct CDR3 sequences, around 25% of them singletons. No antigens are known for them. Sequenced material: CD8+ T cells from cultured PBMCs, taken from culture after CMV antigen stimulation. These receptors were taken from a human donor in good health (CMV status not recorded). Some clones in this sample may be carry-over from other donors' samples.

Comments on this clonotype: A much larger clone is a single base away; this may be a read error. V is TRBV14 and J is TRBJ1-1, with D unresolved. The CDR3 is 16 amino acids. From germline, CDR1 is SGHDN and CDR2 FVKESK. The DNA for the CDR3 is TGTGCCAACAGCCAAGACCACAGCTCTAGATTGGCTGAAGCTTTCTTT. Its translation is CANSQDHSSRLAEAFF. Full variable domain (outside the CDR3, taken from reference TRBV14 and TRBJ1-1): EAGVTQFPSHSVIEKGQTVTLRCDPISGHDNLYWYRRVMGKEIKFLLHFVKESKQDESGMPNNRFLAERTGGTYSTLKVQPAELEDSGVYFCANSQDHSSRLAEAFFGQGTRLTVV.

To note about this clonotype: This may be a read error, as it is one base from a much larger clone. The chain recombines TRBV11-3 with TRBJ2-1, with TRBD2 matching over 8 bases. CDR1 SGHNT and CDR2 YENEEA come from the germline V gene. With 5 bases clipped from V and 9 bases from J, the junction kept 9 bases outside the gene matches. This CDR3 is built from 14 residues. This CDR3 reads CASSAPEREGEQFF. Written as DNA, the CDR3 is TGTGCCAGCAGCGCTCCCGAACGGGAGGGTGAGCAGTTCTTC.

The rearrangement uses TRBV12-3 or TRBV12-4 and TRBJ2-1; tentative D call: TRBD2 (6 bases). The CDR3 has 14 amino acids. Trimming shortened V by 3 bases and J by 7 bases, and 13 bases separated the two germline ends. The CDR3 loop reads CASSFGGARNEQFF. The CDR3 bases are TGTGCCAGCAGTTTTGGCGGGGCCAGGAATGAGCAGTTCTTC.

The genes are TRBV4-2 and TRBJ2-3; D unresolved. The CDR3 has 14 amino acids. Germline CDR1 reads LGHNA; CDR2 reads YNFKEQ. The V and J ends lost 0 bases and 6 bases respectively, with 10 bases between them. CDR3 sequence: CASSQDLGSDTQYF. The DNA for the CDR3 is TGTGCCAGCAGCCAAGACTTAGGCAGCGATACGCAGTATTTT.

V is TRBV6-5 and J is TRBJ2-7; 8 nucleotides line up with TRBD1. The CDR3 sequence is 14 residues long. V lost 2 bases to trimming and J lost 1 base; unmatched junction nucleotides: 1. The germline V gene encodes CDR1 MNHEY and CDR2 SVGAGI. The CDR3 protein is CASSYGQGSYEQYF. Written as DNA, the CDR3 is TGTGCCAGCAGTTACGGACAGGGATCCTACGAGCAGTACTTC.

This clonotype appeared a few times. The V and J genes are TRBV7-6 and TRBJ2-1; D not certain. The CDR3 has 12 residues. Germline assignment: CDR1 SGHVS and CDR2 FNYEAQ. Trimming shortened V by 4 bases and J by 7 bases, and 8 bases separated the two germline ends. The CDR3: CASSSRSNEQFF. The CDR3 DNA follows: TGTGCCAGCAGCTCCAGGTCAAATGAGCAGTTCTTC.

V is TRBV19 and J is TRBJ2-5; D remains ambiguous. Germline loops: CDR1 LNHDA, CDR2 SQIVND (reference sequence). Trimming cost V 3 bases and J 0 bases, with 8 bases left between them. The CDR3 contains 14 residues. This CDR3 reads CASSMDTYQETQYF. DNA of the CDR3: TGTGCCAGTAGTATGGATACGTACCAAGAGACCCAGTACTTC.

This clonotype appeared many times. The rearrangement links TRBV27 to TRBJ2-1, with TRBD2 matching 16 bases. The CDR3 has 15 amino acids. Germline CDR1 is MNHEY and CDR2 is SMNVEV (reference sequence). V was clipped by 5 bases and J by 8 bases; unmatched bases: 3. The CDR3 spells CASSGTSGGADEQFF. Here the CDR3 DNA reads TGTGCCAGCAGTGGGACTAGCGGGGGGGCTGATGAGCAGTTCTTC.

The table lists this clonotype with many counts. The CDR3 region has the DNA TGTGCCAGCAGCGACCTTCGCAGAGACAGGGGTTACGAGCAGTACTTC. It specifies CASSDLRRDRGYEQYF. The rearrangement uses TRBV7-6 and TRBJ2-7; 8 nucleotides line up with TRBD1. The J segment lost 4 bases and the V segment lost 5 bases, leaving 13 bases of the junction unmatched. This CDR3 is built from 16 residues. The germline V gene encodes CDR1 SGHVS and CDR2 FNYEAQ.

This clonotype has only a few counts. The J gene is TRBJ2-1, the V gene TRBV19, with 14 bases identical to TRBD2. Germline CDR1 is LNHDA and CDR2 is SQIVND (reference sequence). V gave up 7 bases and J gave up 8 bases; unmatched junction bases: 7. The CDR3 is 15 residues long. CDR3: CASKTGTSGSYEQFF. The CDR3 DNA reads TGTGCCAGTAAAACCGGGACTAGCGGGAGTTATGAGCAGTTCTTC.

The J gene is TRBJ1-1, the V gene TRBV19; D remains ambiguous. CDR3 length: 10 amino acids. Trimming took 11 bases from V and 10 from J, leaving 14 bases between them. The germline V gene has CDR1 LNHDA and CDR2 SQIVND (reference sequence). This chain's CDR3 is CAGTLGVAFF. CDR3 bases: TGTGCCGGTACCCTGGGTGTAGCTTTCTTT.

This clonotype was counted only a few times. J is TRBJ2-7 and V is TRBV5-1; D gene uncertain. The CDR3 is made up of 14 amino acids. Trimming cost V 5 bases and J 2 bases, with 14 bases left between them. The germline gives CDR1 SGHRS, CDR2 YFSETQ. DNA for the CDR3: TGCGCCAGCAGACCGGGTGGCACAACCTACGAGCAGTACTTC. The encoded protein is CASRPGGTTYEQYF.

This clonotype was counted ten times or more. The chain recombines TRBV7-8 with TRBJ2-7; tentatively, D is TRBD1 or TRBD2 (5 bases each). V lost 7 bases, J lost 5 bases, and 21 bases lay in between. This CDR3 is built from 15 residues. Per the germline V gene, CDR1 is SGHVS and CDR2 is FQNEAQ. The CDR3 DNA reads TGTGCCAGCACCCCCCCACGAGGGACGAATAACGAGCAGTACTTC. This codes for CASTPPRGTNNEQYF. The full variable domain, with the rest looked up from reference TRBV7-8 and TRBJ2-7, is GAGVSQSPRYKVAKRGQDVALRCDPISGHVSLFWYQQALGQGPEFLTYFQNEAQLDKSGLPSDRFFAERPEGSVSTLKIQRTQQEDSAVYLCASTPPRGTNNEQYFGPGTRLTVT.

This clonotype was counted at least ten times. This rearrangement joins TRBV11-3 to TRBJ1-6; D is perhaps TRBD1 (5 bases). V shed 7 bases and J shed 0 bases, with 13 bases lying between them. This CDR3 has 16 residues. From germline, CDR1 is SGHNT and CDR2 YENEEA. The CDR3 sequence: CASIRDRSSYNSPLHF. Written as DNA, the CDR3 is TGTGCCAGCATCCGGGACCGCAGCTCCTATAATTCACCCCTCCACTTT.

There are many counts of this clonotype. The rearrangement links TRBV28 to TRBJ2-3; D is perhaps TRBD2 (6 bases). This CDR3 contains 16 residues. CDR1 and CDR2 (germline): MDHEN, SYDVKM. V gave up 7 bases and J gave up 2 bases, with 19 bases separating them. Here the CDR3 reads CASTTMRASATDTQYF. Here the CDR3 DNA reads TGTGCCAGCACCACCATGCGCGCTAGCGCCACAGATACGCAGTATTTT.

This clonotype was observed a handful of times. This chain links TRBV12-5 with TRBJ1-1; D is unclear. V was clipped by 0 bases and J by 5 bases, with 16 bases between them. Germline loops: CDR1 LGHNT, CDR2 FRNRAP. This CDR3 has 16 residues. The CDR3 DNA follows: TGTGCTAGTGGTTTGGTAAGGGAGGTGTCGCGGACTGAAGCTTTCTTT. This encodes CASGLVREVSRTEAFF.

The V gene is TRBV27, the J gene TRBJ1-2; D call uncertain. V shed 0 bases and J shed 4 bases, with 9 bases lying between them. This CDR3 region has 14 residues. Germline CDR1 is MNHEY and CDR2 is SMNVEV (reference sequence). The CDR3 coding sequence is TGTGCCAGCAGTTTATCTTTCGGATTCTATGGCTACACCTTC. Amino acids: CASSLSFGFYGYTF.

This clonotype was seen more than once but under ten times. The chain links TRBV19 to TRBJ2-7; D possibly corresponds to TRBD2 (5 bases). This CDR3 spans 13 amino acids. Germline CDR1 reads LNHDA; CDR2 reads SQIVND (reference sequence). The V gene lost 3 bases and the J gene lost 2 bases, with 8 bases spanning the gap. The CDR3 nucleotides read TGTGCCAGTAGTATCGGGGATACCTACGAGCAGTACTTC. Amino acids: CASSIGDTYEQYF.

This clonotype was counted between two and nine times. The V gene is TRBV12-3 or TRBV12-4, the J gene TRBJ2-1, with D perhaps TRBD2 (6 bases). The CDR3 runs 15 residues. V dropped 6 bases and J dropped 6 bases, with 18 bases sitting between them. The CDR3, as DNA: TGTGCCAGCAGCAAGACGGGACTCACAAGCAATGAGCAGTTCTTC. Translated, it gives CASSKTGLTSNEQFF.